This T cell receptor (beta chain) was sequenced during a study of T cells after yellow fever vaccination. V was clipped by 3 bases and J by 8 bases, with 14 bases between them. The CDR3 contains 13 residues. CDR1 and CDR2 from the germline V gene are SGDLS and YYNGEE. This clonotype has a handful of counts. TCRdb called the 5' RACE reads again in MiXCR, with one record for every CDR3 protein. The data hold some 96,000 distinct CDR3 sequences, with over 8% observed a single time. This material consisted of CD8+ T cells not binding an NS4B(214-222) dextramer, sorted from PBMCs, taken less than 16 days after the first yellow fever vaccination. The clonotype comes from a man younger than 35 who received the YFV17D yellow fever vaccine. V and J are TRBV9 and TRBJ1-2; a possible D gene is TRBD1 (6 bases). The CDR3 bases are TGTGCCAGCAGCGAAACGGACAGCAGGGGCTACACCTTC. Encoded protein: CASSETDSRGYTF. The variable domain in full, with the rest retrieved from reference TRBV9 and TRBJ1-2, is DSGVTQTPKHLITATGQRVTLRCSPRSGDLSVYWYQQSLDQGLQFLIQYYNGEERAKGNILERFSAQQFPDLHSELNLSSLELGDSALYFCASSETDSRGYTFGSGTRLTVV.